The clone carrying this TCR beta chain was seen a single time. These data come from a study of blood T cell repertoires in COVID-19. Looking at the study overall: Nucleic acid was either cDNA or gDNA, and it came from T cells, B-cell-depleted T cells, or PBMCs.

Trimming at V came to 8 bases and at J to 4 bases, leaving 9 bases not matched to a gene. CDR3 size: 14 residues. In germline, CDR1 is SNHLY, CDR2 FYNNEI. Original processing methods: Scientists estimated how many nucleated cells there were by amplifying reference gene primers. Sequencing was performed with immunoSEQ multiplex PCR; in TCRdb, only in-frame clones are kept and a portion is missing. V, J and clone size reflect that table, while D and trimming were determined from the DNA. In the table there are about 320,000 clones, roughly 85% of which are singletons. Membership in each cohort depended on participant-reported clinical history.

This chain joins TRBV2 and TRBJ1-1; 8 bases are a match to TRBD1. The specimen was PBMCs or T cells enriched from blood (not recorded which). The receptor was derived from a woman younger than 45 who had been exposed to COVID-19. The CDR3 here is CASSPGQGATEAFF. DNA of the CDR3: TGTGCCAGCTCCCCCGGACAGGGTGCCACTGAAGCTTTCTTT.